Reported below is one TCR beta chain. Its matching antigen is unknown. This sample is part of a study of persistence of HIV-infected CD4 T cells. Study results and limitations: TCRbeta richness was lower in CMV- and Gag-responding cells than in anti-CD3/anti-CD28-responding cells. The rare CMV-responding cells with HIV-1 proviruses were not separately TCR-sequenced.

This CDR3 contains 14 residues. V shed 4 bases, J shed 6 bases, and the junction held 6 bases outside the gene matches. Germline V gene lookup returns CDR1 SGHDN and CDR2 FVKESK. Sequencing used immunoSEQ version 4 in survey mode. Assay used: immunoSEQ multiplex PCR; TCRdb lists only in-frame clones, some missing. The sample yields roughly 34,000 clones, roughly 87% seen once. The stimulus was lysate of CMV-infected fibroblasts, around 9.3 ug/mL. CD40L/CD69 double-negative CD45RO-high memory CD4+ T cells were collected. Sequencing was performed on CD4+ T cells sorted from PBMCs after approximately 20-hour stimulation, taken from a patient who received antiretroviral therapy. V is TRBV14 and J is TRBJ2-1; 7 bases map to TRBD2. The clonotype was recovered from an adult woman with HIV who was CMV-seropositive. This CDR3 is CASSRPGGINEQFF. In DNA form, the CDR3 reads TGTGCCAGCAGCCGACCGGGGGGTATCAATGAGCAGTTCTTC.